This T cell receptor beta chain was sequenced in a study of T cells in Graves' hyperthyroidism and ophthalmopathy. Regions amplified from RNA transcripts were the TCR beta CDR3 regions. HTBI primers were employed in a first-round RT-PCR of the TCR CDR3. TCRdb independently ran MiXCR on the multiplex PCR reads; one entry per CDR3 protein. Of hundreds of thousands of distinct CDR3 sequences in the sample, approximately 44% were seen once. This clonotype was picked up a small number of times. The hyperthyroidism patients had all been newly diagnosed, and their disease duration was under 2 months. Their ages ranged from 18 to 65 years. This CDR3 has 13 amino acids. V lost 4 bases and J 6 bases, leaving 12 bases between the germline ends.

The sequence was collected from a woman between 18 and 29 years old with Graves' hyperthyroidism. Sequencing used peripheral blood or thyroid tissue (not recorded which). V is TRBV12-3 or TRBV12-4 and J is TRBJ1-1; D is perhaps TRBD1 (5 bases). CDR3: CASSYSTVPEAFF. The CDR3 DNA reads TGTGCCAGCAGTTACTCGACAGTCCCTGAAGCTTTCTTT.